This T cell receptor (beta chain) derives from a study of beta chain features in type 1 diabetes. For the study at large: Age, gender, cell numbers and subset yield matched between patients and controls.

Using CD45RO/CCR7/CD25/CD127/CD95/CD27, CD4+ naive, central memory, regulatory and stem cell-like memory cells were sorted. Purities over 95% were achieved in all sorted populations. The isolated RNA, all of it, was reverse transcribed, so expressed TCRB transcripts were what got sequenced. The protocol was immunoSEQ multiplex PCR, while the TCRdb copy is restricted to in-frame clones and leaves out a portion. The data show some 350,000 clones, over 8.5% seen once. This clone came up a few times. Its antigen remains unknown. Study observations and caveats: Within each of all four CD4+ subsets, Type 1 diabetes patients had TCRB CDR3s that were moderately but significantly shorter. Possibly, sequencing cDNA over-represented cells that had high TCR expression levels.

This receptor was obtained from a man aged 25-45 years with type 1 diabetes. The sequenced sample was central memory CD4+ T cells from blood.

The CDR3 bases are TGTGCCAGCAGCTTTGGCCCGAGACTAGCGGGAAACACAGATACGCAGTATTTT. Residues: CASSFGPRLAGNTDTQYF. The J gene is TRBJ2-3, the V gene TRBV7-3; 11 nucleotides agree with TRBD2. Germline CDR1 is SGHTA and CDR2 is FQGTGA. The V segment lost 3 bases and the J segment 2 bases; nucleotides outside the gene matches: 10. The CDR3 runs 18 residues. The full variable domain, in which reference TRBV7-3 and TRBJ2-3 provide the parts outside the CDR3, is GAGVSQTPSNKVTEKGKYVELRCDPISGHTALYWYRQSLGQGPEFLIYFQGTGAADDSGLPNDRFFAVRPEGSVSTLKIQRTERGDSAVYLCASSFGPRLAGNTDTQYFGPGTRLTVL.